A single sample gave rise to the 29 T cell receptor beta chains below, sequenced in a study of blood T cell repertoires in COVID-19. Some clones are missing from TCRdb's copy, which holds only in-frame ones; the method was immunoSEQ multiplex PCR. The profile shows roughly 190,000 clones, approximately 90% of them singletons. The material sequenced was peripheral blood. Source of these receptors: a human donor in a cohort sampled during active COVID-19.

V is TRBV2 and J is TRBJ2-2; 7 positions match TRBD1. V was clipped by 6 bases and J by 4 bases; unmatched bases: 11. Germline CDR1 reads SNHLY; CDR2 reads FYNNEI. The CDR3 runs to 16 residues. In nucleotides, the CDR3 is TGTGCCAGCAGCGAACAGGGGTTAGGGGGCACCGGGGAGCTGTTTTTT. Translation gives CASSEQGLGGTGELFF.

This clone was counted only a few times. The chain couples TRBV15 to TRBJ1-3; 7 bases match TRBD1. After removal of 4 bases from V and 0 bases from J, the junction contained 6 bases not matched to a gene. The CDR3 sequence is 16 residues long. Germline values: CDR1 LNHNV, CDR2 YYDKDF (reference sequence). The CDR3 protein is CATSKGQDFSGNTIYF. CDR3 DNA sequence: TGTGCCACCAGCAAAGGACAGGATTTCTCTGGAAACACCATATATTTT.

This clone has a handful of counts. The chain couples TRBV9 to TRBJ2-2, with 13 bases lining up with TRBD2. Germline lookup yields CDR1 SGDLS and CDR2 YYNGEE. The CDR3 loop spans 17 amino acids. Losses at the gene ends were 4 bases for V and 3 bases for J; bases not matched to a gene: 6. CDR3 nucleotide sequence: TGTGCCAGCAGCCCGACTAGCGGGGGGCACTACACCGGGGAGCTGTTTTTT. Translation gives CASSPTSGGHYTGELFF. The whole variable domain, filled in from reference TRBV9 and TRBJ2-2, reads DSGVTQTPKHLITATGQRVTLRCSPRSGDLSVYWYQQSLDQGLQFLIQYYNGEERAKGNILERFSAQQFPDLHSELNLSSLELGDSALYFCASSPTSGGHYTGELFFGEGSRLTVL.

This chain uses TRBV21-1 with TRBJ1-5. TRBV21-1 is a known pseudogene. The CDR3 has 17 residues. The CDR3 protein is CASSKEGRRDSNQPQHF. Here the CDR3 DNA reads TGTGCCAGCAGCAAAGAAGGGCGACGGGATAGCAATCAGCCCCAGCATTTT.

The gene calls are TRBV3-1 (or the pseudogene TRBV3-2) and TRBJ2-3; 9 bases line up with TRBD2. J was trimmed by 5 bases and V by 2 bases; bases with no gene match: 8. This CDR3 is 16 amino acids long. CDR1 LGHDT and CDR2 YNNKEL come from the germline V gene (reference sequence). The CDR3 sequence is CASSQCGGRGKDTQYF. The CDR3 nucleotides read TGTGCCAGCAGCCAATGTGGCGGGAGGGGTAAAGATACGCAGTATTTT.

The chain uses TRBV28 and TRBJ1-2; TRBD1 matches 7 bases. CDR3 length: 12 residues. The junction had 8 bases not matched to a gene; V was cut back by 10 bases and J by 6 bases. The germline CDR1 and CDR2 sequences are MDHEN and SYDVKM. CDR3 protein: CANGDSQNGYTF. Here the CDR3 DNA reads TGTGCCAACGGGGACAGTCAGAATGGCTACACCTTC.

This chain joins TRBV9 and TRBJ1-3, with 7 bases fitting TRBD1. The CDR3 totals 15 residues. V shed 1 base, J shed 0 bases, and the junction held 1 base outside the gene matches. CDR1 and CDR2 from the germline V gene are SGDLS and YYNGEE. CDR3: CASSVSGGSGNTIYF. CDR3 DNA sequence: TGTGCCAGCAGCGTATCAGGGGGCTCTGGAAACACCATATATTTT.

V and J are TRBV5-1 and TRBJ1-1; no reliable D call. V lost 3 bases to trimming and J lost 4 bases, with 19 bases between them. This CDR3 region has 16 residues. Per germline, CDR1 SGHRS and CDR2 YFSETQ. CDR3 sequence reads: CASSSSSWLEGTEAFF. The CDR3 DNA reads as TGCGCCAGCAGCTCCAGTTCTTGGTTGGAGGGCACTGAAGCTTTCTTT. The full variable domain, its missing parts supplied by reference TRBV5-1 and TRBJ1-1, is KAGVTQTPRYLIKTRGQQVTLSCSPISGHRSVSWYQQTPGQGLQFLFEYFSETQRNKGNFPGRFSGRQFSNSRSEMNVSTLELGDSALYLCASSSSSWLEGTEAFFGQGTRLTVV.

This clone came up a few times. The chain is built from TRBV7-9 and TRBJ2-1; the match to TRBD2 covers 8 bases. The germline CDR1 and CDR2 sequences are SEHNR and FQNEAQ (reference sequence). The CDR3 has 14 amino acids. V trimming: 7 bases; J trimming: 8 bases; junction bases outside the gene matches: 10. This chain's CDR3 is CASNPAGAPHEQFF. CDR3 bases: TGTGCCAGCAACCCAGCGGGAGCCCCCCATGAGCAGTTCTTC.

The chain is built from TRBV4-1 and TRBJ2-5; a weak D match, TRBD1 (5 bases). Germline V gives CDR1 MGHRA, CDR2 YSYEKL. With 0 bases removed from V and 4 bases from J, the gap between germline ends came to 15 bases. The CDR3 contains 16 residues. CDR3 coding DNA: TGCGCCAGCAGCCAAGAGACGTCCGTCAGGGTAGAGACCCAGTACTTC. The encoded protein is CASSQETSVRVETQYF.

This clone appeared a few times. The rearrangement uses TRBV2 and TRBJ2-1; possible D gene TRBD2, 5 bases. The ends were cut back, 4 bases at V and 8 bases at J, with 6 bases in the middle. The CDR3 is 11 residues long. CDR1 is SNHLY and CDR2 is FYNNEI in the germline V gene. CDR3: CASSGEYEQFF. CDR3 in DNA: TGTGCCAGCAGTGGGGAGTATGAGCAGTTCTTC.

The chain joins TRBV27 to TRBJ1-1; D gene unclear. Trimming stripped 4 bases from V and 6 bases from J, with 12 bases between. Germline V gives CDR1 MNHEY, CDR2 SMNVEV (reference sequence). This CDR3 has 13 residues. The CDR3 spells CASSSGSQAEAFF. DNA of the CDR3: TGTGCCAGCAGTTCCGGTTCTCAGGCTGAAGCTTTCTTT.

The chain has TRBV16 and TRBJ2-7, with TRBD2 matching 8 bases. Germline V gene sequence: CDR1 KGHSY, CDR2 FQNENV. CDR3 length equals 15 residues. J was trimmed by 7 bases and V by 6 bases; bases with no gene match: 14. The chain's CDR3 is CASSPLAGGIGEQYF. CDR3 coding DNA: TGTGCCAGCAGTCCGCTCGCGGGGGGAATTGGTGAGCAGTACTTC. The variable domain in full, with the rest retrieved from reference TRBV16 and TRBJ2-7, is GEEVAQTPKHLVRGEGQKAKLYCAPIKGHSYVFWYQQVLKNEFKFLISFQNENVFDETGMPKERFSAKCLPNSPCSLEIQATKLEDSAVYFCASSPLAGGIGEQYFGPGTRLTVT.

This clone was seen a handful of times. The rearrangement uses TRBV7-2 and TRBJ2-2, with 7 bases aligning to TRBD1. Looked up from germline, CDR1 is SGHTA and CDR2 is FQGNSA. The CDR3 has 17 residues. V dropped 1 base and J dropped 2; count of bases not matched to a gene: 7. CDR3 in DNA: TGTGCCAGCAGCTTAGACAGGGGCCCCCTAAACACCGGGGAGCTGTTTTTT. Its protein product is CASSLDRGPLNTGELFF.

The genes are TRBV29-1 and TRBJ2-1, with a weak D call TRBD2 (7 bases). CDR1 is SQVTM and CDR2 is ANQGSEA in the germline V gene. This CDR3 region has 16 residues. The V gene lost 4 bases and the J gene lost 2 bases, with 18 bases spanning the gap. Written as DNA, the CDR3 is TGCAGCGTTGGAATTCTTGGGGGGGCAACCTACAATGAGCAGTTCTTC. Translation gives CSVGILGGATYNEQFF.

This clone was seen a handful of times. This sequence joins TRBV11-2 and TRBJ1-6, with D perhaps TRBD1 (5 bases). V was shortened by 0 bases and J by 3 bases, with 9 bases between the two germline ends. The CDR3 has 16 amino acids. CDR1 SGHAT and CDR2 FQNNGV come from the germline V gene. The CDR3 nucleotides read TGTGCCAGCAGCTTAGACAGGGAAAGCTATAATTCACCCCTCCACTTT. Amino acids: CASSLDRESYNSPLHF.

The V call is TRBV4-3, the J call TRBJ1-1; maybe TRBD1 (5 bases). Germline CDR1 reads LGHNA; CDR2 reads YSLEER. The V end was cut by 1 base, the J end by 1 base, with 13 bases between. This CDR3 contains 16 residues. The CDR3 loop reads CASSQGETDRNTEAFF. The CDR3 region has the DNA TGCGCCAGCAGCCAAGGTGAGACAGATCGGAACACTGAAGCTTTCTTT.

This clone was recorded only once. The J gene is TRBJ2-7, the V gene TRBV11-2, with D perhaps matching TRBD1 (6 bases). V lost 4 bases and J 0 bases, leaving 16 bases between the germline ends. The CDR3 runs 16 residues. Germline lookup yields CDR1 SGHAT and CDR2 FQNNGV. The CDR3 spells CASSSRDRPISYEQYF. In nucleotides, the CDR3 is TGTGCCAGCAGCTCCAGAGACAGGCCGATCTCCTACGAGCAGTACTTC.

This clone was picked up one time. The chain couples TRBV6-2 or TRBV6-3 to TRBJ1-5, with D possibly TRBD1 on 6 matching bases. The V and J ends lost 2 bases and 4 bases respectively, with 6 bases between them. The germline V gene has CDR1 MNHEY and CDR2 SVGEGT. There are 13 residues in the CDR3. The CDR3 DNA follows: TGTGCCAGCAGTTACACAGGGAATCAGCCCCAGCATTTT. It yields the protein CASSYTGNQPQHF.

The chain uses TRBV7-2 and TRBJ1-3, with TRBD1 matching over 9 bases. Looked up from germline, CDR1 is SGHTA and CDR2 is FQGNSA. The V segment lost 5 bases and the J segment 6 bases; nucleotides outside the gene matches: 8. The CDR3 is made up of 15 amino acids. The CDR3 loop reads CASSHGTGNANTIYF. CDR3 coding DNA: TGTGCCAGCAGCCACGGGACAGGGAATGCAAACACCATATATTTT.

CDR3 sequence reads: CASSVFRDRGRNTEAFF. The CDR3 nucleotides are TGTGCCAGCAGCGTATTCCGGGACAGGGGCAGAAACACTGAAGCTTTCTTT. The chain employs TRBV9 and TRBJ1-1, with 10 bases that match TRBD1. The trim removed 1 base at V and 2 bases at J, leaving 8 bases unmatched. This CDR3 spans 17 amino acids. Germline CDR1 reads SGDLS; CDR2 reads YYNGEE.

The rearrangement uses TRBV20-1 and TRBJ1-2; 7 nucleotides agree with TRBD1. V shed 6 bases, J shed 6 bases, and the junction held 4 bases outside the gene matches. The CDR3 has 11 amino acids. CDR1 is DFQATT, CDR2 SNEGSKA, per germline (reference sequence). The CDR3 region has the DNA TGCAGTGCCACCAGGGGGGATGGCTACACCTTC. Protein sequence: CSATRGDGYTF.

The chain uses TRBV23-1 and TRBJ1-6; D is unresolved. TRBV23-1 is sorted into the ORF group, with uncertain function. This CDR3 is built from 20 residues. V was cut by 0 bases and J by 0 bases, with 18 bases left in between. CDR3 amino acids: CASSQSVVSRPSSYNSPLHF. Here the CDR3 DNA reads TGCGCCAGCAGTCAATCGGTAGTTTCGAGGCCCAGCTCCTATAATTCACCCCTCCACTTT.

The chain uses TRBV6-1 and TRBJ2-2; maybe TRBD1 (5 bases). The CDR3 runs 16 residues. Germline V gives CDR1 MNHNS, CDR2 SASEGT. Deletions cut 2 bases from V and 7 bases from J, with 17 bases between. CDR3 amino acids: CASSEILRRAIGELFF. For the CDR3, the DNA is TGTGCCAGCAGTGAAATCCTCCGCAGGGCGATCGGGGAGCTGTTTTTT.

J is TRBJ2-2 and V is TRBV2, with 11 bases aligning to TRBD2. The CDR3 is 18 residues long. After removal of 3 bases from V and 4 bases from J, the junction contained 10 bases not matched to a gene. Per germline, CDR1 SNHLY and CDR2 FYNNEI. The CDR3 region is CASSDEGSLAGGTGELFF. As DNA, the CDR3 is TGTGCCAGCAGTGATGAAGGGAGCCTAGCGGGAGGCACCGGGGAGCTGTTTTTT. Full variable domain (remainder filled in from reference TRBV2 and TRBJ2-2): EPEVTQTPSHQVTQMGQEVILRCVPISNHLYFYWYRQILGQKVEFLVSFYNNEISEKSEIFDDQFSVERPDGSNFTLKIRSTKLEDSAMYFCASSDEGSLAGGTGELFFGEGSRLTVL.

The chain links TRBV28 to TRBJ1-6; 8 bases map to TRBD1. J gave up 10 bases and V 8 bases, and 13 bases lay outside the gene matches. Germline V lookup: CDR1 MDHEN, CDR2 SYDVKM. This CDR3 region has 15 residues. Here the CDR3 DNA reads TGTGCCAGCCGGAGTGGAGGGACAGGTTGGTCACCCCTCCACTTT. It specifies CASRSGGTGWSPLHF.

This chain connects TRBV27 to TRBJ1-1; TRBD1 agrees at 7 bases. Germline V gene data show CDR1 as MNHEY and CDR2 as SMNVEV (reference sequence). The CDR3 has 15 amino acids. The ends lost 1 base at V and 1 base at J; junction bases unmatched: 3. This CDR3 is CASSLYRGRNTEAFF. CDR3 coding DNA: TGTGCCAGCAGTTTATACAGGGGAAGGAACACTGAAGCTTTCTTT.

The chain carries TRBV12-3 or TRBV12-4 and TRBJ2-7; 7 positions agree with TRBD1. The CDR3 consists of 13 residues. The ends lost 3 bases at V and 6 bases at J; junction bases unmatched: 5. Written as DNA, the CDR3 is TGTGCCAGCAGTTTTATACAGGGGAGCGAGCAGTACTTC. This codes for CASSFIQGSEQYF.

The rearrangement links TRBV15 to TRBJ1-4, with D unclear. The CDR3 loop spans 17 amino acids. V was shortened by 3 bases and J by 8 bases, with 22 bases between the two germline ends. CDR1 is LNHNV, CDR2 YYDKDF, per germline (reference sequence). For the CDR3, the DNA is TGTGCCACCAGCAGGGGATCTTCTCTGGCAACGGGGGAAAAACTGTTTTTT. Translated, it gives CATSRGSSLATGEKLFF.